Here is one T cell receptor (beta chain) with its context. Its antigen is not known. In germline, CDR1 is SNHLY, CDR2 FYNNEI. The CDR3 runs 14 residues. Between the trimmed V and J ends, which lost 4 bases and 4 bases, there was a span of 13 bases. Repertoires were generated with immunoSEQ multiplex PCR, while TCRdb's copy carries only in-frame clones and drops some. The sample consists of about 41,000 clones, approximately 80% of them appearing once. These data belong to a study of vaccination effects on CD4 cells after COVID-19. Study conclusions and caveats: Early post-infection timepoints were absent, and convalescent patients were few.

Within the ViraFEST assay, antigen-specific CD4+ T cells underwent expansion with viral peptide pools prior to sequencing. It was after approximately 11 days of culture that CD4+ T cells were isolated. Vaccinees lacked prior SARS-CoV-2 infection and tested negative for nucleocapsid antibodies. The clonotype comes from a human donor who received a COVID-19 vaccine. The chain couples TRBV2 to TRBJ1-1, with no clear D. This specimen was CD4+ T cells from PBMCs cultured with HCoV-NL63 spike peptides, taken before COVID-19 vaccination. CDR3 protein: CASSAQIVGTEAFF. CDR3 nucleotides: TGTGCCAGCAGTGCCCAGATAGTAGGCACTGAAGCTTTCTTT. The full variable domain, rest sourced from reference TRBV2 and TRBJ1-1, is EPEVTQTPSHQVTQMGQEVILRCVPISNHLYFYWYRQILGQKVEFLVSFYNNEISEKSEIFDDQFSVERPDGSNFTLKIRSTKLEDSAMYFCASSAQIVGTEAFFGQGTRLTVV.